What follows are 10 T cell receptor beta chains derived from one specimen sequenced in a study of cytomegalovirus exposure and HLA in healthy donors. TCRdb's table, derived via immunoSEQ multiplex PCR, lists solely in-frame clones and lacks some. This table has a few hundred thousand clones, over 80% appearing once. Sequencing was done on a sample of PBMCs. The receptors were sampled from a woman aged 25 to 45 in good health and CMV-seropositive.

This chain joins TRBV30 and TRBJ1-2; D call uncertain. Trimming pared 5 bases from V and 8 bases from J, leaving 9 bases between. The germline CDR1 and CDR2 sequences are GTSNPN and SVGIG (reference sequence). CDR3 length: 10 residues. The DNA for the CDR3 is TGTGCCTGGTTGGGCCGGGGCTACACCTTC. This encodes CAWLGRGYTF.

This chain links TRBV28 with TRBJ1-2; D not certain. Germline V lookup: CDR1 MDHEN, CDR2 SYDVKM. Trimming took 2 bases from V and 5 from J, leaving 9 bases between them. The CDR3 is made up of 13 amino acids. The CDR3 sequence is CASSLTGAYGYTF. In DNA, the CDR3 is TGTGCCAGCAGTTTAACCGGAGCTTATGGCTACACCTTC.

This clone has a single count. The chain employs TRBV9 and TRBJ1-1, with 9 bases matching TRBD1. The V gene end was trimmed by 3 bases and the J gene end by 5 bases; junction bases not matched to a gene: 11. This CDR3 is 16 amino acids long. Germline assignment: CDR1 SGDLS and CDR2 YYNGEE. CDR3 sequence (DNA): TGTGCCAGCAGCGCCACCGGGACAGGGTCTATAACTGAAGCTTTCTTT. This encodes CASSATGTGSITEAFF.

This clone was seen once. The CDR3 sequence: CASSINPNSGNTIYF. CDR3 nucleotides: TGTGCCAGCAGCATCAATCCGAACTCTGGAAACACCATATATTTT. This chain uses TRBV5-6 with TRBJ1-3, with D uncertain. The CDR3 runs to 15 residues. With 4 bases removed from V and 0 bases from J, the gap between germline ends came to 11 bases. The germline gives CDR1 SGHDT, CDR2 YYEEEE.

The CDR3 loop is CASRWMNTEAFF. Here the CDR3 DNA reads TGTGCCAGCAGGTGGATGAACACTGAAGCTTTCTTT. This chain joins TRBV11-2 and TRBJ1-1; no definite D call. The CDR3 is 12 residues long. The ends were cut back, 6 bases at V and 0 bases at J, with 5 bases in the middle. CDR1 and CDR2 from the germline V gene are SGHAT and FQNNGV.

In its sample, this clone was seen a few times. This chain connects TRBV27 to TRBJ1-4; D unclear. The CDR3 is made up of 13 amino acids. Germline loops: CDR1 MNHEY, CDR2 SMNVEV (reference sequence). The ends were cut back, 5 bases at V and 4 bases at J, with 8 bases in the middle. DNA of the CDR3: TGTGCCAGCAGTGCGCGGCGTAATGAAAAACTGTTTTTT. Its protein product is CASSARRNEKLFF.

This rearrangement joins TRBV6-5 to TRBJ2-3; D unclear. Germline V gene lookup returns CDR1 MNHEY and CDR2 SVGAGI. Deletions cut 6 bases from V and 2 bases from J, with 15 bases between. The CDR3 consists of 15 residues. As DNA, the CDR3 is TGTGCCAGCAGATCTTCGGTGGCCTTCACAGATACGCAGTATTTT. Translated: CASRSSVAFTDTQYF.

The rearrangement joins TRBV6-1 to TRBJ1-5; possible D gene TRBD1, 6 bases. The CDR3 spans 16 residues. V was cut by 1 base and J by 3 bases, with 13 bases left in between. Per the germline V gene, CDR1 is MNHNS and CDR2 is SASEGT. The CDR3: CASSEDVGGYNQPQHF. CDR3 nucleotides: TGTGCCAGCAGTGAAGACGTAGGGGGATACAATCAGCCCCAGCATTTT.

J is TRBJ1-1 and V is TRBV6-5; D is possibly TRBD1 (5 bases). Germline CDR1 MNHEY, CDR2 SVGAGI. V lost 2 bases and J lost 6, with 7 bases in between. This CDR3 has 12 amino acids. The DNA for the CDR3 is TGTGCCAGCAGTTACGGGGGTCCTGAAGCTTTCTTT. This translates into CASSYGGPEAFF.

This clone has only one observation. The chain recombines TRBV10-3 with TRBJ2-1; 11 bases agree with TRBD2. The germline V gene has CDR1 ENHRY and CDR2 SYGVKD. J gave up 7 bases and V 3 bases, and 2 bases lay outside the gene matches. The CDR3 runs to 14 residues. CDR3 DNA: TGTGCCATCAGTGATCGGACTAGCGGGAATGAGCAGTTCTTC. It is translated as CAISDRTSGNEQFF.